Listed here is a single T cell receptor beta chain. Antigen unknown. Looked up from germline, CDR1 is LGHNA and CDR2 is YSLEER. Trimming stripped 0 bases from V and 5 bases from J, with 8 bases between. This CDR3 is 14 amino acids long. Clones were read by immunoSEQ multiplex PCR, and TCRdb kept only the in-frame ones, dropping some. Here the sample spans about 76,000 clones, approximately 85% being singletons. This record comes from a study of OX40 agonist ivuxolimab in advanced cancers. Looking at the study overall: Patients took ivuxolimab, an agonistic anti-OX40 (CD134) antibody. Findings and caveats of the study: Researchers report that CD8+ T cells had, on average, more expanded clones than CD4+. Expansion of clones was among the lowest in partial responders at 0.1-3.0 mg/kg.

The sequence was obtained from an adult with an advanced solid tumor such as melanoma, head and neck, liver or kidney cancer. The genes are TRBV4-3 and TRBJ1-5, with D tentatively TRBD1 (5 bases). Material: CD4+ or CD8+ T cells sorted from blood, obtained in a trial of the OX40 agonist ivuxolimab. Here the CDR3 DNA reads TGCGCCAGCAGCCAAGATGTGGGGGATCAGCCCCAGCATTTT. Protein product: CASSQDVGDQPQHF.